These T cell receptor beta chains were read from a single sample in a study of T cell changes during pregnancy in multiple sclerosis. Data came from immunoSEQ multiplex PCR; TCRdb stores just in-frame clones and leaves some out. The sample has under 95,000 clones, roughly nine tenths seen once. Sequenced material: peripheral blood, taken after pregnancy. The receptors stem from a female donor in good health, enrolled as a control in a pregnancy study. The CDR3 runs from the conserved cysteine through the conserved F or W. The order of the fields is V gene, D gene, clone size, J gene, CDR3 protein, CDR3 DNA. A D gene is named only where the DNA matches it firmly. Rows may omit the clone size; those that give it use once, few, many or a size class.

TRBV7-2	-	few	TRBJ2-5	CASGRPGTQQETQYF	TGTGCCAGCGGACGACCCGGGACACAACAAGAGACCCAGTACTTC
TRBV27	-	-	TRBJ1-6	CASSSPAGSPLHF	TGTGCCAGCAGTTCTCCAGCCGGGTCACCCCTCCACTTT
TRBV4-3	TRBD2	-	TRBJ2-3	CASSQDALLGWRGGTDTQYF	TGCGCCAGCAGCCAAGATGCCCTCCTGGGTTGGCGGGGGGGGACAGATACGCAGTATTTT
TRBV5-6	-	once	TRBJ2-2	CASSLGAGELFF	TGTGCCAGCAGCTTGGGGGCTGGGGAGCTGTTTTTT
TRBV6-6	TRBD2	-	TRBJ2-4	CASSYPRAGIKNIQYF	TGTGCCAGCAGTTACCCCCGAGCGGGGATCAAAAACATTCAGTACTTC
TRBV19	-	-	TRBJ1-5	CASSIGAGFLGNQPQHF	TGTGCCAGTAGTATAGGGGCCGGTTTTCTTGGGAATCAGCCCCAGCATTTT
TRBV9	TRBD2	once	TRBJ2-3	CASSVEGLAVDTQYF	TGTGCCAGCAGCGTAGAGGGACTAGCGGTAGATACGCAGTATTTT
TRBV7-2	-	-	TRBJ2-1	CASSPRWGEGAHNNEQFF	TGTGCCAGCAGCCCGAGGTGGGGGGAAGGGGCGCACAACAATGAGCAGTTCTTC
TRBV2	-	-	TRBJ2-7	CASRGREDWNEQYF	TGTGCCAGCAGGGGCAGGGAAGATTGGAACGAGCAGTACTTC
TRBV6-6	-	-	TRBJ2-7	CASSYRAGDEQYF	TGTGCCAGCAGTTACAGGGCAGGGGACGAGCAGTACTTC
TRBV6-5	-	once	TRBJ1-4	CASKGQASAGLIF	TGTGCCAGCAAGGGGCAGGCATCCGCGGGACTTATATTT
TRBV9	-	once	TRBJ1-1	CASSAHEGATEAFF	TGTGCCAGCAGCGCCCACGAGGGCGCCACTGAAGCTTTCTTT
TRBV7-2	TRBD1	-	TRBJ1-6	CASSLAGQARESLHF	TGTGCCAGCAGCTTAGCGGGACAGGCCAGGGAATCCCTCCACTTT
TRBV13	-	-	TRBJ1-4	CASSRTGPQGEKLFF	TGTGCCAGCAGCCGTACCGGGCCTCAGGGGGAAAAACTGTTTTTT
TRBV7-6	-	-	TRBJ2-5	CASSSAGMTQYF	TGTGCCAGCAGCAGCGCGGGAATGACCCAGTACTTC
TRBV7-9	-	few	TRBJ2-7	CASSQPGTYEQYF	TGTGCCAGCAGTCAACCGGGGACCTACGAGCAGTACTTC
TRBV4-2	-	-	TRBJ1-3	CASSQPPGVGDNSWGTGNTIYF	TGTGCCAGCAGCCAACCCCCGGGTGTTGGGGACAACTCCTGGGGCACTGGAAACACCATATATTTT
TRBV18	TRBD2	-	TRBJ2-1	CASSLAGLNEQFF	TGTGCCAGCTCACTAGCGGGGTTAAATGAGCAGTTCTTC
TRBV7-9	TRBD1	-	TRBJ1-1	CASSLTGKNTEAFF	TGTGCCAGCAGCTTGACAGGGAAGAACACTGAAGCTTTCTTT
TRBV7-2	TRBD1	few	TRBJ1-1	CASSLVGQGAAFF	TGTGCCAGCAGCTTAGTCGGTCAGGGGGCAGCTTTCTTT
TRBV27	TRBD1	-	TRBJ2-3	CASSTGAWSDTQYF	TGTGCCAGCTCGACAGGGGCTTGGTCAGATACGCAGTATTTT
TRBV7-2	TRBD2	once	TRBJ2-3	CASSLASGGGDTQYF	TGTGCCAGCAGCTTAGCTAGCGGGGGAGGAGATACGCAGTATTTT
TRBV14	TRBD2	-	TRBJ2-7	CASSPGGGFFPYEQYF	TGTGCCAGCAGCCCCGGGGGGGGGTTCTTCCCCTACGAGCAGTACTTC
TRBV7-2	-	once	TRBJ2-3	CASSLAYSGGGRTDTQYF	TGTGCCAGCAGCTTAGCGTATTCTGGGGGGGGCCGCACAGATACGCAGTATTTT
TRBV6-1	-	once	TRBJ2-5	CASSELPRAERTQYF	TGTGCCAGCAGTGAACTCCCACGTGCGGAGAGGACCCAGTACTTC
TRBV7-9	-	-	TRBJ1-2	CASSLAPTVVVGYTF	TGTGCCAGCAGCTTAGCGCCGACAGTCGTGGTTGGCTACACCTTC
TRBV7-2	-	-	TRBJ2-2	CASSFLVLGQPGELFF	TGTGCCAGCAGCTTCCTGGTGCTAGGACAGCCCGGGGAGCTGTTTTTT
TRBV20-1	-	-	TRBJ1-2	CSARDKLGYTF	TGCAGTGCACGGGACAAGCTTGGCTACACCTTC
TRBV29-1	-	few	TRBJ1-3	CSVIQVGNTIYF	TGCAGCGTTATCCAGGTTGGAAACACCATATATTTT
TRBV28	-	once	TRBJ2-2	CASSFGGPGELFF	TGTGCCAGCAGTTTCGGAGGTCCCGGGGAGCTGTTTTTT
TRBV7-2	TRBD2	-	TRBJ2-1	CASSLVLAGGLNEQFF	TGTGCCAGCAGCTTAGTGTTAGCGGGGGGACTTAATGAGCAGTTCTTC
TRBV5-4	-	-	TRBJ1-3	CASSLNLGGSGNTIYF	TGTGCCAGCAGCTTGAACTTAGGGGGCTCTGGAAACACCATATATTTT
TRBV9	-	-	TRBJ1-1	CASSVGENTEAFF	TGTGCCAGCAGCGTAGGAGAAAACACTGAAGCTTTCTTT
TRBV15	-	once	TRBJ2-5	CATSRERGGTQYF	TGTGCCACCAGCAGAGAGAGAGGGGGGACCCAGTACTTC
TRBV9	TRBD2	-	TRBJ2-5	CASSVGGGEQETQYF	TGTGCCAGCAGCGTAGGCGGGGGGGAACAAGAGACCCAGTACTTC
TRBV5-6	-	-	TRBJ2-1	CASSDGGGRNEQFF	TGTGCCAGCAGCGATGGGGGGGGCCGTAATGAGCAGTTCTTC
TRBV2	-	-	TRBJ1-5	CASSGRGGKQPQHF	TGTGCCAGCAGTGGTCGGGGAGGGAAACAGCCCCAGCATTTT
TRBV7-8	-	-	TRBJ2-7	CASSSQLAFEGAGEQYF	TGTGCCAGCAGCTCTCAGCTGGCTTTTGAGGGTGCGGGGGAGCAGTACTTC
TRBV19	-	-	TRBJ1-3	CASSIMTSGNTIYF	TGTGCCAGTAGTATAATGACAAGTGGAAACACCATATATTTT
TRBV6-5	-	-	TRBJ2-1	CASSPRAYNEQFF	TGTGCCAGCAGTCCCCGGGCCTACAATGAGCAGTTCTTC
TRBV27	TRBD1	-	TRBJ2-5	CASADRVHQETQYF	TGTGCCAGCGCCGACAGGGTACACCAAGAGACCCAGTACTTC
TRBV30	-	-	TRBJ1-2	CAWSASAVPSHGYTF	TGTGCCTGGAGTGCCTCAGCGGTTCCGTCTCATGGCTACACCTTC
TRBV6-5	-	-	TRBJ1-2	CASSYSFPDRPYGYTF	TGTGCCAGCAGTTACTCGTTCCCCGACAGGCCTTATGGCTACACCTTC
TRBV4-1	TRBD2	once	TRBJ2-4	CASSHLAGELAKNIQYF	TGCGCCAGCAGCCATCTAGCGGGGGAGCTAGCCAAAAACATTCAGTACTTC
TRBV15	-	-	TRBJ1-3	CATSRGRDSGNTIYF	TGTGCCACCAGCAGAGGCCGCGACTCTGGAAACACCATATATTTT
TRBV9	TRBD1	-	TRBJ2-3	CASSVHGTGITDTQYF	TGTGCCAGCAGCGTTCACGGGACAGGGATAACGGATACGCAGTATTTT
TRBV7-8	TRBD1	-	TRBJ2-3	CASSVTGGNTQYF	TGTGCCAGCAGCGTAACAGGGGGAAATACGCAGTATTTT
TRBV5-8	TRBD2	-	TRBJ2-2	CASSLERGYAGELFF	TGTGCCAGCAGCTTGGAGCGGGGGTACGCCGGGGAGCTGTTTTTT
TRBV6-5	-	-	TRBJ2-1	CASRGVKEQFF	TGTGCCAGCAGGGGAGTTAAAGAGCAGTTCTTC
TRBV7-2	TRBD2	few	TRBJ2-1	CASSSFPRGGLYNNEQFF	TGTGCCAGCAGCTCCTTCCCGCGGGGGGGCCTTTACAACAATGAGCAGTTCTTC
TRBV9	-	-	TRBJ1-6	CASSVVGENNSPLHF	TGTGCCAGCAGCGTAGTAGGGGAAAACAATTCACCCCTCCACTTT
TRBV6-5	TRBD2	-	TRBJ2-7	CASSYGRGRTYEQYF	TGTGCCAGCAGTTACGGGAGGGGCAGAACCTACGAGCAGTACTTC
TRBV5-1	-	-	TRBJ2-1	CASSLMGAGSYNEQFF	TGCGCCAGCAGCTTGATGGGGGCGGGCTCCTACAATGAGCAGTTCTTC
TRBV11-2	-	-	TRBJ2-3	CASSLDRWGVGSDTQYF	TGTGCCAGCAGCTTAGATCGTTGGGGGGTTGGGTCAGATACGCAGTATTTT
TRBV7-6	-	-	TRBJ2-7	CASSLGTAGYEQYF	TGTGCCAGCAGCTTAGGGACAGCCGGCTACGAGCAGTACTTC
TRBV6-4	TRBD1	-	TRBJ1-5	CASSEGDSAYQPQHF	TGTGCCAGCAGTGAAGGGGACAGCGCCTATCAGCCCCAGCATTTT
TRBV19	TRBD1	-	TRBJ1-1	CASSRPGQGLNTEAFF	TGTGCCAGTAGTAGGCCGGGACAGGGACTAAACACTGAAGCTTTCTTT
TRBV28	TRBD1	-	TRBJ1-1	CASSLRSGGQGNTEAFF	TGTGCCAGCAGTTTAAGGAGCGGGGGACAGGGGAACACTGAAGCTTTCTTT
TRBV4-3	-	-	TRBJ1-2	CASSQDDWGRMGNNYGYTF	TGCGCCAGCAGCCAAGATGATTGGGGGCGCATGGGCAATAACTATGGCTACACCTTC